This T cell receptor beta chain came from a study of sequential checkpoint blockade in melanoma. For the study at large: First-line arms were nivolumab then ipilimumab, or the reverse, randomized 1:1.

The germline V gene encodes CDR1 MDHEN and CDR2 SYDVKM. Losses at the gene ends were 5 bases for V and 3 bases for J; bases not matched to a gene: 7. The CDR3 covers 16 residues. Sample treatment: randomized to nivolumab then ipilimumab (arm A) or the reverse (arm B). Patients had received no earlier DNA-damaging chemotherapy. Live CD3+CD8+ CD19− CD56− cells were sorted from PBMCs. The method was immunoSEQ multiplex PCR; TCRdb's version includes in-frame clones alone and lacks a portion of them. The data contain approximately 20,000 clones, 73% of them singletons. The clonotype comes from a human donor with melanoma. The specimen comprised CD8+ T cells sorted from blood (inferred from file names), sampled from a patient given nivolumab and ipilimumab in sequence. V gene TRBV28 combines with J gene TRBJ2-7, with 13 bases lining up with TRBD2. This CDR3 is CASSLGWTSGGYEQYF. The CDR3, as DNA: TGTGCCAGCAGTCTCGGCTGGACTAGCGGGGGCTACGAGCAGTACTTC. The complete variable domain, with remaining parts taken from reference TRBV28 and TRBJ2-7, reads DVKVTQSSRYLVKRTGEKVFLECVQDMDHENMFWYRQDPGLGLRLIYFSYDVKMKEKGDIPEGYSVSREKKERFSLILESASTNQTSMYLCASSLGWTSGGYEQYFGPGTRLTVT.